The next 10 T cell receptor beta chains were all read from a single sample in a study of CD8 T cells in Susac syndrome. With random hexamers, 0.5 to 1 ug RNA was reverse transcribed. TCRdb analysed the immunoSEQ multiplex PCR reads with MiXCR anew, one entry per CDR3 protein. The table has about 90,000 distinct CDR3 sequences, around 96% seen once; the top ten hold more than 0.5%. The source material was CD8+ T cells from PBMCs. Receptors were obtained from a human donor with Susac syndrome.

The CDR3 region has the DNA TGCAGTGCTCCTAGCGGGGCCAGCTCCTACAATGAGCAGTTCTTC. Amino acids: CSAPSGASSYNEQFF. The chain uses TRBV20-1 and TRBJ2-1; 9 bases are a match to TRBD2. The germline V gene encodes CDR1 DFQATT and CDR2 SNEGSKA (reference sequence). This CDR3 contains 15 residues. J lost 0 bases, V lost 5 bases, and 5 bases had no gene match.

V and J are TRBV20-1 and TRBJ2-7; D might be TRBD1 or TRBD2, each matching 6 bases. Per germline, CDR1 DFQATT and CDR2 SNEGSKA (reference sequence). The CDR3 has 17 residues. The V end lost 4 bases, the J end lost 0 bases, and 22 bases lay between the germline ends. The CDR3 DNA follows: TGCAGTGCTACAAGGGGGTCGGCCGGGGGCGACTCCTACGAGCAGTACTTC. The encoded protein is CSATRGSAGGDSYEQYF.

In DNA, the CDR3 is TGTGCCTGGAGTCCTTCCGGGACTAGCGGGGAGACCCAGTACTTC. This encodes CAWSPSGTSGETQYF. This chain links TRBV30 with TRBJ2-5; 12 bases line up with TRBD2. CDR3 size: 15 residues. Germline V gene data show CDR1 as GTSNPN and CDR2 as SVGIG (reference sequence). J lost 5 bases, V lost 2 bases, and 6 bases had no gene match.

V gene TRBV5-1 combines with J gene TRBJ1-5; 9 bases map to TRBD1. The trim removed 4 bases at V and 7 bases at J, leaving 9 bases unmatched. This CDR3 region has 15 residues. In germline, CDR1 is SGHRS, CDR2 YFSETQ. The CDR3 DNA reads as TGCGCCAGCAGCCCCGGACAGGGGTATGGGCAGCCCCAGCATTTT. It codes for CASSPGQGYGQPQHF.

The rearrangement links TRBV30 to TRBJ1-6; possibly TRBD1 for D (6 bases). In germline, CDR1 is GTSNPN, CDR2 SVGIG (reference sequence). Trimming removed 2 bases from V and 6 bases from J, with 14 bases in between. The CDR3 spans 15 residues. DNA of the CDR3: TGTGCCTGGAGTTCCTTGACAGGACTTAATTCACCCCTCCACTTT. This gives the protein CAWSSLTGLNSPLHF.

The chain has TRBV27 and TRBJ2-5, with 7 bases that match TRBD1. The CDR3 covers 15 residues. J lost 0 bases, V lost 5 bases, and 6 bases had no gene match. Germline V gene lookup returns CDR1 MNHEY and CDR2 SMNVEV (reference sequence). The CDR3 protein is CASSPRDRHQETQYF. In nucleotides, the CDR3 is TGTGCCAGCAGTCCCCGGGACAGACACCAAGAGACCCAGTACTTC.

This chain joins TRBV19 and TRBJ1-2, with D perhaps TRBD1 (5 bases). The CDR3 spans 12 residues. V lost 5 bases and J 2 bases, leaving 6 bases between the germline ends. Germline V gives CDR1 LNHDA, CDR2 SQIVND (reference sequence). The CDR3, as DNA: TGTGCCAGTAGTCGACAGAACTATGGCTACACCTTC. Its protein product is CASSRQNYGYTF.

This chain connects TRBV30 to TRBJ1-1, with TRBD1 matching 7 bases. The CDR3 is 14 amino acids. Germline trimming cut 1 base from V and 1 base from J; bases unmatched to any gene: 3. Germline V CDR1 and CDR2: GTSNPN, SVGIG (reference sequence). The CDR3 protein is CAWSGNRGNTEAFF. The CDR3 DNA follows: TGTGCCTGGAGTGGAAACAGGGGGAACACTGAAGCTTTCTTT.

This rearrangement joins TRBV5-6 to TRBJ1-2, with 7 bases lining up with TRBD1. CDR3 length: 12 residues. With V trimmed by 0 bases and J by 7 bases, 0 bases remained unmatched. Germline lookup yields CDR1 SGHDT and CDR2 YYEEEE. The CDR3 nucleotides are TGTGCCAGCAGCTTGGACAGGGGTGGCTACACCTTC. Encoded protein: CASSLDRGGYTF.

The CDR3 nucleotides read TGTGCCAGCAGTTACTCGGGACAGGGGGTTCGGGGCTACACCTTC. Encoded protein: CASSYSGQGVRGYTF. The chain recombines TRBV6-5 with TRBJ1-2, with 11 bases fitting TRBD1. The V gene's germline CDR1 is MNHEY and CDR2 SVGAGI. This CDR3 is 15 amino acids long. J was trimmed by 8 bases and V by 0 bases; bases with no gene match: 5.